Below are 30 T cell receptor beta chains sequenced from a single sample in a study of T cell repertoires in cytomegalovirus infection. Using its own MiXCR run on the reads, TCRdb lists one record per CDR3 protein. The sample records hundreds of thousands of distinct CDR3 sequences, 20% to 30% being singletons. The sample comprised CD8+ T cells from PBMCs. The source of these receptors is a human donor in good health (CMV status not recorded). Some clones in this sample may be carry-over from other donors' samples.

This clonotype has a count of ten or more. The chain uses TRBV7-6 and TRBJ2-5, with 11 bases identical to TRBD2. V was clipped by 5 bases and J by 5 bases; unmatched bases: 10. Germline V gene lookup returns CDR1 SGHVS and CDR2 FNYEAQ. The CDR3 has 16 residues. The CDR3 coding sequence is TGTGCCAGCAGCGTACGACTAGCGGGGAGTCGCGAGACCCAGTACTTC. Translation: CASSVRLAGSRETQYF.

The sample holds a few counts of this clonotype. The rearrangement uses TRBV28 and TRBJ1-4, with D maybe TRBD1 (6 bases). The CDR3 has 17 residues. Germline V CDR1 and CDR2: MDHEN, SYDVKM. The V gene lost 3 bases and the J gene lost 8 bases, with 22 bases spanning the gap. The CDR3 coding sequence is TGTGCCAGCAGTTTCCAACCCCCGGGACACCGTAGGGAAAAACTGTTTTTT. The encoded protein is CASSFQPPGHRREKLFF.

Details on this clonotype: A much larger clone sits a single nucleotide away, making a read error possible. The gene calls are TRBV28 and TRBJ2-1, with TRBD1 identical over 8 bases. Germline CDR1 and CDR2: MDHEN and SYDVKM. The CDR3 runs 14 residues. Written as DNA, the CDR3 is TGTGCCAGCAGTTCCCTGGACAGGGTTAATGAGCGGTTCTTC. This codes for CASSSLDRVNERFF.

Concerning this clonotype itself: At one of its ends the junction is not consistent with the germline gene, which may arise from a read error. V gene TRBV11-3 combines with J gene TRBJ2-1; D remains ambiguous. Germline V gene data show CDR1 as SGHNT and CDR2 as YENEEA. This CDR3 is built from 13 residues. DNA for the CDR3: TGTACCAGCAGCTGGCATGATCTTGGTGAGCAGTTCTTC. This gives the protein CTSSWHDLGEQFF.

This clonotype has only a few counts. The V gene is TRBV12-3 or TRBV12-4, the J gene TRBJ1-2, with TRBD1 as a possible D gene (6 bases). This CDR3 region has 14 residues. Trimming left V 6 bases short and J 8 bases short, with 19 bases between. CDR3 in DNA: TGTGCCAGCAGGCCCGGGACAAAGGTGGAAGGCTACACCTTC. Protein: CASRPGTKVEGYTF.

The rearrangement links TRBV5-6 to TRBJ2-7; 12 nucleotides match TRBD1. The CDR3 has 15 residues. The trim removed 2 bases at V and 6 bases at J, leaving 6 bases unmatched. Germline CDR1 SGHDT, CDR2 YYEEEE. CDR3: CASSFGTGGPSEQYV. The CDR3 DNA is TGTGCCAGCAGCTTTGGGACAGGGGGCCCGAGCGAGCAGTACGTC.

The sample holds a few counts of this clonotype. The genes are TRBV20-1 and TRBJ2-7; 11 nucleotides agree with TRBD1. The CDR3 is 15 residues long. The germline V gene has CDR1 DFQATT and CDR2 SNEGSKA (reference sequence). Trimming cost V 0 bases and J 3 bases; bases outside gene matches: 4. The CDR3 loop is CSARDLGTGGYEQYF. The DNA for the CDR3 is TGCAGTGCTAGAGATCTAGGGACAGGGGGCTACGAGCAGTACTTC.

This clonotype has just a few counts. CDR3 residues: CSAPRTGDLNTGELFF. CDR3 coding DNA: TGCAGTGCACCCCGGACAGGGGACTTGAACACCGGGGAGCTGTTTTTT. V and J are TRBV20-1 and TRBJ2-2, with 9 bases matching TRBD1. The CDR3 covers 16 residues. Looked up from germline, CDR1 is DFQATT and CDR2 is SNEGSKA (reference sequence). V dropped 6 bases and J dropped 1; count of bases not matched to a gene: 9.

The J gene is TRBJ2-1, the V gene TRBV24-1; 8 bases align to TRBD1. Per the germline V gene, CDR1 is KGHDR and CDR2 is SFDVKD. This CDR3 has 15 residues. V shed 3 bases and J 7 bases; nucleotides not matched to a gene: 7. The CDR3 protein is CATSDVRDRRNEQFF. In DNA, the CDR3 is TGTGCCACCAGTGATGTCCGGGACAGGAGGAATGAGCAGTTCTTC.

The sample holds many counts of this clonotype. The chain is built from TRBV7-2 and TRBJ1-1; TRBD1 might be the D (5 bases). Germline CDR1 SGHTA, CDR2 FQGNSA. The V end lost 0 bases, the J end lost 7 bases, and 15 bases lay between the germline ends. CDR3 length: 15 amino acids. CDR3 in DNA: TGTGCCAGCAGCTTAGCAGGGTTCGAGGGGTTTGAAGCTTTCTTT. Protein: CASSLAGFEGFEAFF.

The table lists this clonotype with a few counts. This chain uses TRBV10-3 with TRBJ1-1; the D gene is possibly TRBD1 (5 bases). V shed 3 bases and J shed 8 bases, with 19 bases lying between them. The CDR3 is 15 residues long. CDR1 is ENHRY, CDR2 SYGVKD, per germline. This chain's CDR3 is CAISDSPDLNREAFF. The DNA for the CDR3 is TGTGCCATCAGTGATTCTCCCGACCTGAACAGGGAAGCTTTCTTT.

This clonotype was observed a handful of times. The V and J genes are TRBV7-9 and TRBJ2-1; 8 bases are shared with TRBD1. There are 15 residues in the CDR3. V dropped 5 bases and J dropped 3; count of bases not matched to a gene: 6. Germline assignment: CDR1 SEHNR and CDR2 FQNEAQ (reference sequence). CDR3: CASSETGQVYNEQFF. The CDR3 DNA reads TGTGCCAGCAGCGAAACGGGACAGGTCTACAATGAGCAGTTCTTC.

This clonotype has a count of ten or more. This chain links TRBV12-3 or TRBV12-4 with TRBJ2-1; the D gene is possibly TRBD2 (6 bases). The CDR3 has 15 residues. Trimming took 3 bases from V and 6 from J, leaving 15 bases between them. The CDR3 DNA reads as TGTGCCAGCAGTTTGGGACTCTACTCGGGCAATGAGCAGTTCTTC. Protein: CASSLGLYSGNEQFF.

This clonotype showed up just a few times. The CDR3 coding sequence is TGTGCCAGCAGTTACGTAGACAGCTACTATGGCTACACCTTC. It codes for CASSYVDSYYGYTF. The chain recombines TRBV6-6 with TRBJ1-2; possibly TRBD1 for D (5 bases). V was trimmed by 2 bases and J by 3 bases, leaving 10 bases between them. CDR1 is MNHNY, CDR2 SVGAGI, per germline (reference sequence). The CDR3 covers 14 residues.

This clonotype was observed a few times. The chain joins TRBV19 to TRBJ1-5; TRBD1 is a possible D gene (5 bases). V was clipped by 3 bases and J by 1 base, with 13 bases between them. Per the germline V gene, CDR1 is LNHDA and CDR2 is SQIVND (reference sequence). The CDR3 is 16 amino acids. CDR3 sequence reads: CASSISGYGSNQPQHF. CDR3 nucleotide sequence: TGTGCCAGTAGTATCTCAGGGTATGGAAGCAATCAGCCCCAGCATTTT.

This clonotype was found many times. The CDR3 DNA sequence: TGTGCCAGCAGTGAAGTAGTTATCGGGACAGGCCACGAGCAGTACGTC. It translates to CASSEVVIGTGHEQYV. This chain connects TRBV6-1 to TRBJ2-7, with 8 nucleotides matching TRBD1. Germline V CDR1 and CDR2: MNHNS, SASEGT. The CDR3 length is 16 residues. The ends lost 1 base at V and 5 bases at J; junction bases unmatched: 10.

The V and J genes are TRBV27 and TRBJ2-7, with D perhaps matching TRBD1 (6 bases). Trimming removed 0 bases at V and 5 bases at J, with 11 bases between. CDR3 length: 14 amino acids. Per germline, CDR1 MNHEY and CDR2 SMNVEV (reference sequence). The CDR3 coding sequence is TGTGCCAGCAGTTTATCGGGGGCATCTAACGAGCAGTACGTC. Translating gives CASSLSGASNEQYV.

As for this clonotype: It may be a read error: a sequence one base away is much more abundant. The chain carries TRBV7-6 and TRBJ2-5; D not resolved. V lost 6 bases, J lost 5 bases, and 4 bases lay in between. Germline CDR1 reads SGHVS; CDR2 reads FNYEAQ. The CDR3 is made up of 10 amino acids. CDR3 coding DNA: TGTGCCAGCAGTTGGGAGACCCAGTACTTC. Its translation is CASSWETQYF. Based on the CDR3 plus reference TRBV7-6 and TRBJ2-5, the full variable domain is GAGVSQSPRYKVTKRGQDVALRCDPISGHVSLYWYRQALGQGPEFLTYFNYEAQQDKSGLPNDRFSAERPEGSISTLTIQRTEQRDSAMYRCASSWETQYFGPGTRLLVL.

J is TRBJ2-1 and V is TRBV20-1; no clear D. The germline V and J ends were trimmed by 3 bases and 1 base, with 4 bases remaining between them. The V gene's germline CDR1 is DFQATT and CDR2 SNEGSKA (reference sequence). The CDR3 has 12 amino acids. CDR3 sequence (DNA): TGCAGTGCTAGCGGGTCCTACAATGAGCAGTTCTTC. Translating it yields CSASGSYNEQFF.

The chain combines TRBV6-5 with TRBJ2-1; 9 bases fit TRBD1. The CDR3 spans 14 residues. Germline values: CDR1 MNHEY, CDR2 SVGAGI. Germline trimming cut 4 bases from V and 8 bases from J; bases unmatched to any gene: 6. The CDR3 protein is CASSSLQGAYEQFF. The CDR3 DNA is TGTGCCAGCAGTTCCTTACAGGGGGCGTATGAGCAGTTCTTC.

This clonotype was observed a few times. This chain uses TRBV20-1 with TRBJ1-6; no clear D. V shed 7 bases and J shed 7 bases, with 14 bases lying between them. In germline, CDR1 is DFQATT, CDR2 SNEGSKA (reference sequence). This CDR3 contains 13 residues. This CDR3 is CSVLGRKNSPLHF. The DNA for the CDR3 is TGCAGTGTCTTGGGTCGGAAGAATTCACCCCTCCACTTT.

This clonotype was detected many times. The rearrangement uses TRBV19 and TRBJ2-1; 10 nucleotides match TRBD2. The CDR3 runs to 15 residues. Germline values: CDR1 LNHDA, CDR2 SQIVND (reference sequence). With 4 bases clipped from V and 6 bases from J, the junction kept 6 bases outside the gene matches. CDR3 DNA sequence: TGTGCCAGTAGTAGAAGCGGGGGGGCTGGCAATGAGCAGTTCTTC. Translated, it gives CASSRSGGAGNEQFF.

This clonotype was seen a few times. The V call is TRBV20-1, the J call TRBJ2-1; no clear D gene. The germline V and J ends were trimmed by 2 bases and 0 bases, with 17 bases remaining between them. Germline loops: CDR1 DFQATT, CDR2 SNEGSKA (reference sequence). This CDR3 is built from 17 residues. The CDR3 is CSARSLTSPFSYNEQFF. Here the CDR3 DNA reads TGCAGTGCTAGATCTTTGACAAGCCCTTTCTCCTACAATGAGCAGTTCTTC.

This clonotype was observed at least ten times. The J gene is TRBJ2-3, the V gene TRBV7-6; no firm D call. Germline V gene data show CDR1 as SGHVS and CDR2 as FNYEAQ. Trimming shortened V by 1 base and J by 6 bases, and 11 bases separated the two germline ends. The CDR3 totals 14 residues. CDR3 DNA sequence: TGTGCCAGCAGCTTAGAGGTCAGAGTGGATACGCAGTATTTT. Residues: CASSLEVRVDTQYF.

This clonotype was observed at least ten times. The chain links TRBV28 to TRBJ1-6; maybe TRBD1 (6 bases). The ends were cut back, 4 bases at V and 5 bases at J, with 18 bases in the middle. Germline assignment: CDR1 MDHEN and CDR2 SYDVKM. The CDR3 has 17 residues. The CDR3 spells CASSSRGYNFDNSPLHF. The CDR3 region has the DNA TGTGCCAGCAGTTCCAGGGGATACAATTTTGATAATTCACCCCTCCACTTT.

This clonotype occurred many times. The chain recombines TRBV7-6 with TRBJ2-4; D might be TRBD2 (6 bases). V shed 1 base and J shed 8 bases, with 9 bases lying between them. CDR1 and CDR2 from the germline V gene are SGHVS and FNYEAQ. There are 13 residues in the CDR3. The DNA for the CDR3 is TGTGCCAGCAGCTTAGAGAGGGAGGACATTCAGTACTTC. Its translation: CASSLEREDIQYF.

This sequence joins TRBV29-1 and TRBJ2-1; 8 positions match TRBD2. Unmatched junction bases numbered 12, after V lost 2 bases and J lost 6 bases. The CDR3 length is 16 residues. Germline lookup yields CDR1 SQVTM and CDR2 ANQGSEA. The CDR3 loop reads CSVEPRGGAGVNEQFF. DNA of the CDR3: TGCAGCGTTGAACCCCGGGGGGGCGCAGGGGTCAATGAGCAGTTCTTC.

V gene TRBV20-1 combines with J gene TRBJ1-1, with 7 bases identical to TRBD1. The ends lost 0 bases at V and 0 bases at J; junction bases unmatched: 7. The CDR3 loop spans 16 amino acids. Germline assignment: CDR1 DFQATT and CDR2 SNEGSKA (reference sequence). CDR3: CSARDVRQGMNTEAFF. As DNA, the CDR3 is TGCAGTGCTAGAGATGTTCGACAGGGAATGAACACTGAAGCTTTCTTT.

This clonotype was observed at least ten times. The rearrangement joins TRBV11-3 to TRBJ2-1; D uncertain. Germline values: CDR1 SGHNT, CDR2 YENEEA. The V end was cut by 5 bases, the J end by 2 bases, with 13 bases between. The CDR3 contains 15 residues. CDR3 region: CASSPRRGPYNEQFF. The DNA of the CDR3 is TGTGCCAGCAGCCCACGACGCGGCCCCTACAATGAGCAGTTCTTC.

This clonotype was seen a few times. The chain recombines TRBV29-1 with TRBJ1-1, with a tentative D call TRBD1 (6 bases). Germline CDR1 SQVTM, CDR2 ANQGSEA. V was clipped by 7 bases and J by 1 base, with 13 bases between them. The CDR3 covers 13 residues. In DNA, the CDR3 is TGCAGCGCCGTAGAGGGGGGGAACACTGAAGCTTTCTTT. Its protein is CSAVEGGNTEAFF.